One sample yielded the 22 T cell receptor beta chains listed below, sequenced in a study of T cells after yellow fever vaccination. TCRdb analysed the 5' RACE reads with MiXCR anew, one entry per CDR3 protein. This table has about 320,000 distinct CDR3 sequences, around 10% appearing once. This specimen was CD4+ T cells sorted from PBMCs, taken 45 days after the yellow fever booster vaccination. These receptors originate from a man aged 18-30 years who received the YFV17D yellow fever vaccine.

In this sample, this clonotype turned up a few times. J is TRBJ2-5 and V is TRBV20-1, with 12 bases identical to TRBD2. The V and J ends lost 6 bases and 5 bases, in that order; junction bases with no gene match: 16. Germline-derived CDR1 and CDR2 are DFQATT and SNEGSKA (reference sequence). The CDR3 consists of 17 residues. The CDR3 protein is CSALLILAGGLRETQYF. CDR3 DNA sequence: TGCAGTGCCCTCCTTATCCTAGCGGGGGGGCTAAGGGAGACCCAGTACTTC.

V usage is TRBV2 and J usage is TRBJ2-7; D uncertain. V lost 6 bases, J lost 7 bases, and 10 bases lay in between. CDR3 length equals 11 residues. The germline gives CDR1 SNHLY, CDR2 FYNNEI. In DNA form, the CDR3 reads TGTGCCAGCAGACAAGGACCGGAGCAGTACTTC. This sequence encodes CASRQGPEQYF.

This clonotype was observed a handful of times. This rearrangement joins TRBV23-1 to TRBJ2-5, with 10 bases that match TRBD1. TRBV23-1 is placed among ORFs of uncertain function. V lost 3 bases to trimming and J lost 2 bases; unmatched junction nucleotides: 3. The CDR3 extends over 15 amino acids. CDR3 in amino acids: CASSQTGGRQETQYF. The CDR3 DNA sequence: TGCGCCAGCAGTCAGACAGGGGGCAGGCAAGAGACCCAGTACTTC.

V and J are TRBV20-1 and TRBJ1-4; D is perhaps TRBD1 (5 bases). V was pared by 3 bases and J by 4 bases, with 12 bases between. The CDR3 covers 14 residues. Germline values: CDR1 DFQATT, CDR2 SNEGSKA (reference sequence). Here the CDR3 reads CSARATAFNEKLFF. The CDR3 DNA reads as TGCAGTGCTAGGGCGACAGCCTTTAATGAAAAACTGTTTTTT.

The chain recombines TRBV7-2 with TRBJ2-3; 7 bases are a match to TRBD1. Per the germline V gene, CDR1 is SGHTA and CDR2 is FQGNSA. V shed 1 base and J 1 base; nucleotides not matched to a gene: 5. This CDR3 is built from 16 residues. In DNA form, the CDR3 reads TGTGCCAGCAGCTTAGGTACAGGGGTCGGCACAGATACGCAGTATTTT. Translating it yields CASSLGTGVGTDTQYF.

This clonotype was seen at least ten times. The rearrangement links TRBV24-1 to TRBJ2-1; TRBD1 matches 7 bases. Germline lookup yields CDR1 KGHDR and CDR2 SFDVKD. Trimming cost V 6 bases and J 3 bases; bases outside gene matches: 4. CDR3 length: 14 residues. CDR3 nucleotide sequence: TGTGCCACCAGTCCAGGGGGTTTCTACAATGAGCAGTTCTTC. Amino acid sequence: CATSPGGFYNEQFF.

This chain joins TRBV4-3 and TRBJ1-1; no firm D call. The CDR3 totals 12 residues. The ends were cut back, 1 base at V and 4 bases at J, with 4 bases in the middle. In germline, CDR1 is LGHNA, CDR2 YSLEER. The CDR3: CASSQGSTEAFF. The CDR3 nucleotides read TGCGCCAGCAGCCAAGGAAGCACTGAAGCTTTCTTT.

A few counts support this clonotype. The chain employs TRBV6-2 or TRBV6-3 and TRBJ2-7, with TRBD1 matching 8 bases. The junction had 3 bases not matched to a gene; V was cut back by 2 bases and J by 3 bases. The CDR3 spans 14 residues. Germline assignment: CDR1 MNHEY and CDR2 SVGEGT. The CDR3 nucleotides read TGTGCCAGCAGTTACCGGGACAGGAACTACGAGCAGTACTTC. As protein: CASSYRDRNYEQYF.

This clonotype was detected a few times. The genes are TRBV7-8 and TRBJ2-7; TRBD1 might be the D (5 bases). The V gene lost 6 bases and the J gene lost 2 bases, with 11 bases spanning the gap. CDR1 is SGHVS and CDR2 is FQNEAQ in the germline V gene. The CDR3 contains 13 residues. The CDR3 sequence is CASSFQGAYEQYV. CDR3 nucleotide sequence: TGTGCCAGCAGTTTCCAGGGTGCCTACGAGCAGTACGTC.

This chain links TRBV5-1 with TRBJ2-3; TRBD1 is a possible D gene (6 bases). Germline V gene sequence: CDR1 SGHRS, CDR2 YFSETQ. V lost 6 bases and J 3 bases, leaving 20 bases between the germline ends. The CDR3 is made up of 16 amino acids. The CDR3 sequence: CASNFQVGTGTDTQYF. For the CDR3, the DNA is TGCGCCAGCAACTTTCAGGTGGGAACAGGGACAGATACGCAGTATTTT.

This clonotype was counted many times. The chain carries TRBV4-1 and TRBJ1-1, with D unresolved. This CDR3 has 13 amino acids. The V gene's germline CDR1 is MGHRA and CDR2 YSYEKL. The V gene lost 4 bases and the J gene lost 1 base, with 7 bases spanning the gap. The CDR3 loop reads CASSLLWNTEAFF. Written as DNA, the CDR3 is TGCGCCAGCAGCCTCCTCTGGAACACTGAAGCTTTCTTT.

There are a few counts of this clonotype. The chain couples TRBV5-1 to TRBJ2-7; a weak D match, TRBD2 (5 bases). V was shortened by 0 bases and J by 9 bases, with 16 bases between the two germline ends. In germline, CDR1 is SGHRS, CDR2 YFSETQ. CDR3 length: 14 amino acids. The CDR3 region is CASSLETSLIRQYF. DNA of the CDR3: TGCGCCAGCAGCTTGGAAACTAGTTTGATCAGGCAGTACTTC.

The V gene is TRBV5-1, the J gene TRBJ2-6; D uncertain. The CDR3 consists of 16 residues. Germline CDR1 reads SGHRS; CDR2 reads YFSETQ. Trimming shortened V by 2 bases and J by 0 bases, and 9 bases separated the two germline ends. The CDR3 sequence: CASSLQVSSGANVLTF. In DNA form, the CDR3 reads TGCGCCAGCAGCTTACAAGTTAGCTCTGGGGCCAACGTCCTGACTTTC.

The rearrangement joins TRBV10-1 to TRBJ2-3, with 7 bases identical to TRBD1. This CDR3 spans 16 amino acids. V was pared by 0 bases and J by 1 base, with 4 bases of the junction left unmatched. CDR1 is WNHNN, CDR2 SYGVQD, per germline (reference sequence). CDR3 bases: TGCGCCAGCAGTGAGTCGTGGGGGACAGGCACAGATACGCAGTATTTT. It codes for CASSESWGTGTDTQYF.

This clonotype was seen a handful of times. The V gene is TRBV6-5, the J gene TRBJ2-2; D unclear. In germline, CDR1 is MNHEY, CDR2 SVGAGI. The CDR3 runs 15 residues. Trimming removed 4 bases at V and 6 bases at J, with 15 bases between. The CDR3 nucleotides are TGTGCCAGCAGTTCCGGACGTTTTGGTGCCGGGGAGCTGTTTTTT. This codes for CASSSGRFGAGELFF.

In this sample, this clonotype turned up a few times. The V call is TRBV5-1, the J call TRBJ2-1; D is tentatively TRBD1 or TRBD2 (5 bases each). With 0 bases removed from V and 0 bases from J, the gap between germline ends came to 10 bases. CDR3 length: 16 amino acids. The germline CDR1 and CDR2 sequences are SGHRS and YFSETQ. CDR3 region: CASSLESGSSYNEQFF. CDR3 DNA sequence: TGCGCCAGCAGCTTGGAATCAGGGAGCTCCTACAATGAGCAGTTCTTC. The variable domain in full, completed from reference TRBV5-1 and TRBJ2-1, reads KAGVTQTPRYLIKTRGQQVTLSCSPISGHRSVSWYQQTPGQGLQFLFEYFSETQRNKGNFPGRFSGRQFSNSRSEMNVSTLELGDSALYLCASSLESGSSYNEQFFGPGTRLTVL.

CDR3 sequence (DNA): TGTGCCAGCACACATAAGGGGGCCGGGGGCACTGAAGCTTTCTTT. This gives the protein CASTHKGAGGTEAFF. The chain has TRBV5-5 and TRBJ1-1, with 7 bases matching TRBD1. The CDR3 contains 15 residues. The V gene's germline CDR1 is SGHKS and CDR2 YYEKEE (reference sequence). Trimming cost V 6 bases and J 4 bases; bases outside gene matches: 12.

This clonotype was counted a few times. The V and J genes are TRBV6-4 and TRBJ1-1; 8 nucleotides agree with TRBD1. Germline CDR1 and CDR2: MRHNA and SNTAGT. The CDR3 is 14 amino acids. V shed 3 bases and J 4 bases; nucleotides not matched to a gene: 4. The DNA of the CDR3 is TGTGCCAGCAGTGAGCAGGGGGCGAGCACTGAAGCTTTCTTT. It codes for CASSEQGASTEAFF.

CDR3 region: CATSRDGGARDTQYF. CDR3 bases: TGTGCCACCAGCAGAGACGGAGGGGCGCGGGATACGCAGTATTTT. V is TRBV15 and J is TRBJ2-3; D is perhaps TRBD2 (6 bases). The CDR3 consists of 15 residues. Germline CDR1 reads LNHNV; CDR2 reads YYDKDF (reference sequence). Trimming pared 0 bases from V and 6 bases from J, leaving 13 bases between.

V gene TRBV20-1 combines with J gene TRBJ2-7, with TRBD1 matching 10 bases. Germline-derived CDR1 and CDR2 are DFQATT and SNEGSKA (reference sequence). CDR3 size: 15 residues. Trimming at V came to 6 bases and at J to 3 bases, leaving 11 bases not matched to a gene. For the CDR3, the DNA is TGCAGTGCCGGAAACCCCGGGGACAGGGGCTACGAGCAGTACTTC. It encodes CSAGNPGDRGYEQYF.

The V and J genes are TRBV12-3 or TRBV12-4 and TRBJ2-7, with 8 bases aligning to TRBD2. V was pared by 2 bases and J by 7 bases, with 10 bases of the junction left unmatched. The CDR3 loop spans 15 amino acids. For the CDR3, the DNA is TGTGCCAGCAGTTTACTCCCAGCGGGGGCGGGGGAGCAGTACTTC. Amino acids: CASSLLPAGAGEQYF.

This rearrangement joins TRBV9 to TRBJ2-5; D could derive from TRBD1 or TRBD2 (6 bases each). Looked up from germline, CDR1 is SGDLS and CDR2 is YYNGEE. The CDR3 is 16 amino acids. Trimming left V 0 bases short and J 5 bases short, with 17 bases between. The DNA of the CDR3 is TGTGCCAGCAGCGTAGCTCTCGGGGGCCTATCGGAGACCCAGTACTTC. Protein product: CASSVALGGLSETQYF.